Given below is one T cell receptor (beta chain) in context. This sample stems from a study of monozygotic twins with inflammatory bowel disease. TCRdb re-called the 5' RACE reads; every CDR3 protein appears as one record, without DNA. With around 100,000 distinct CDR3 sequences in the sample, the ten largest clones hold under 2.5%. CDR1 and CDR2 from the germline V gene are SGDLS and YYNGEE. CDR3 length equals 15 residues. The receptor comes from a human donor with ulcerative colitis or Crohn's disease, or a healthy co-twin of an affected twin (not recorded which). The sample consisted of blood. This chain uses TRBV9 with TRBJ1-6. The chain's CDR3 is CASSVESSYNSPLHF.